This TCR beta chain was sequenced in a study of blood T cell repertoires in COVID-19. Participants' reported clinical history set cohort assignment. Sequenced by immunoSEQ multiplex PCR; TCRdb stores in-frame clones only, minus some. The table shows more than 200,000 clones, with around 80% occurring only once. CDR3 length: 17 amino acids. Trimming removed 0 bases from V and 1 base from J; junction bases left unmatched: 10. Per germline, CDR1 SGHNT and CDR2 YYREEE (reference sequence). Sequenced sample: PBMCs or T cells enriched from blood (not recorded which). This receptor was taken from a man aged 55 to 69 who had recovered from COVID-19. This chain joins TRBV5-4 and TRBJ2-7; 7 nucleotides match TRBD2. Written as DNA, the CDR3 is TGTGCCAGCAGCTTGGGGGGGGGACGGACCGCTTCCTACGAGCAGTACTTC. Residues: CASSLGGGRTASYEQYF.